There are a few counts of the clone carrying this T cell receptor beta chain. Reverse transcription of extracted RNA yielded cDNA, which provided the sequencing template. The repertoire was sequenced with immunoSEQ multiplex PCR; TCRdb's copy has only in-frame clones and lacks some. The sample shows some 98,000 clones, 50% to 75% of them seen only once. Treatment denoted: oral pan-JAK inhibitor, 5-10 mg twice daily. Trimming shortened V by 1 base and J by 2 bases, and 5 bases separated the two germline ends. The CDR3 has 13 amino acids. The germline V gene encodes CDR1 PRHDT and CDR2 FYEKMQ (reference sequence). The sample belongs to a study of CD8+ T cells in alopecia areata. Study at large: Among treated patients, severity was scored by affected scalp area percentage.

The chain is built from TRBV13 and TRBJ2-5; D unclear. This sample comprised CD8+ T cells sorted from blood, obtained at week 4, from a patient treated with tofacitinib. The receptor comes from a human donor with alopecia areata. The CDR3 sequence is CASSLERQETQYF. CDR3 DNA sequence: TGTGCCAGCAGCTTAGAGAGACAAGAGACCCAGTACTTC. Full variable domain (remainder filled in from reference TRBV13 and TRBJ2-5): AAGVIQSPRHLIKEKRETATLKCYPIPRHDTVYWYQQGPGQDPQFLISFYEKMQSDKGSIPDRFSAQQFSDYHSELNMSSLELGDSALYFCASSLERQETQYFGPGTRLLVL.